These 13 T cell receptor beta chains came from one sample sequenced in a study of blood T cell repertoires in COVID-19. Sequencing used immunoSEQ multiplex PCR; TCRdb keeps in-frame clones, though not all of them. The table records about 200,000 clones, roughly nine tenths of them present only once. The sample taken for sequencing was peripheral blood. The origin of the receptors is a woman in her 70s with acute or convalescent COVID-19.

The genes are TRBV7-2 and TRBJ2-5, with D hard to call. The CDR3 length is 15 residues. The V gene lost 2 bases and the J gene lost 2 bases, with 12 bases spanning the gap. The germline V gene encodes CDR1 SGHTA and CDR2 FQGNSA. The CDR3 nucleotides are TGTGCCAGCAGCTTACGACATGGTTGGCAAGAGACCCAGTACTTC. This translates into CASSLRHGWQETQYF.

The chain recombines TRBV4-3 with TRBJ2-7; tentatively, D is TRBD2 (6 bases). Trimming cost V 1 base and J 2 bases, with 6 bases left between them. Germline values: CDR1 LGHNA, CDR2 YSLEER. The CDR3 is 13 residues long. Here the CDR3 reads CASSQAGAYEQYF. DNA for the CDR3: TGCGCCAGCAGCCAAGCGGGGGCCTACGAGCAGTACTTC.

The gene calls are TRBV5-1 and TRBJ2-3, with TRBD2 matching over 10 bases. The CDR3 is 17 amino acids. The germline V gene has CDR1 SGHRS and CDR2 YFSETQ. Losses at the gene ends were 0 bases for V and 7 bases for J; bases not matched to a gene: 11. In DNA form, the CDR3 reads TGCGCCAGCAGCTTGGGATCTTCGAGCGGGGGGGCGAATACGCAGTATTTT. It is translated as CASSLGSSSGGANTQYF.

The table lists this clone with a count of one. The chain joins TRBV9 to TRBJ2-5; the D call may be TRBD1 or TRBD2 (5 bases each). Germline lookup yields CDR1 SGDLS and CDR2 YYNGEE. Trimming cost V 4 bases and J 6 bases, with 22 bases left between them. The length of the CDR3 is 16 residues. Here the CDR3 reads CASSLEGLGQAKTQYF. CDR3 nucleotides: TGTGCCAGCAGCTTAGAGGGATTGGGGCAGGCAAAGACCCAGTACTTC.

This clone was observed a few times. The chain carries TRBV27 and TRBJ2-3, with D possibly matching TRBD2 (5 bases). This CDR3 has 14 amino acids. Germline V gives CDR1 MNHEY, CDR2 SMNVEV (reference sequence). Trimming took 4 bases from V and 0 from J, leaving 8 bases between them. In nucleotides, the CDR3 is TGTGCCAGCAGTTGGACTCACAGCACAGATACGCAGTATTTT. Translated, it gives CASSWTHSTDTQYF.

The CDR3 loop is CASRVDRGSGNTIYF. CDR3 DNA: TGTGCCAGCAGAGTAGACAGGGGGTCTGGAAACACCATATATTTT. The chain recombines TRBV2 with TRBJ1-3; 9 bases map to TRBD1. Germline values: CDR1 SNHLY, CDR2 FYNNEI. With 6 bases clipped from V and 1 base from J, the junction kept 4 bases outside the gene matches. The CDR3 totals 15 residues.

The chain employs TRBV7-9 and TRBJ1-1; 12 bases line up with TRBD1. Trimming at V came to 8 bases and at J to 3 bases, leaving 10 bases not matched to a gene. The CDR3 contains 16 residues. The V gene's germline CDR1 is SEHNR and CDR2 FQNEAQ (reference sequence). The CDR3 sequence: CASRSGTGGRDTEAFF. The CDR3 bases are TGTGCCAGCCGCTCCGGGACAGGGGGCCGAGACACTGAAGCTTTCTTT.

V usage is TRBV7-6 and J usage is TRBJ2-2, with a weak D call TRBD2 (5 bases). The CDR3 consists of 16 residues. V was shortened by 1 base and J by 6 bases, with 15 bases between the two germline ends. Germline V gene data show CDR1 as SGHVS and CDR2 as FNYEAQ. CDR3 DNA sequence: TGTGCCAGCAGCTTAGGGACTGGCCTTTCTTCCGGGGAGCTGTTTTTT. It codes for CASSLGTGLSSGELFF.

In the case of this clone: Other nucleotide sequences from this sample produce the same CDR3. The chain carries TRBV6-6 and TRBJ1-1; D may be TRBD1 (5 bases). Germline CDR1 MNHNY, CDR2 SVGAGI (reference sequence). The CDR3 length is 13 residues. V was pared by 4 bases and J by 0 bases, with 6 bases between. This chain's CDR3 is CASSSGVNTEAFF. The CDR3 DNA sequence: TGTGCCAGCAGTTCGGGGGTGAACACTGAAGCTTTCTTT.

This clone was detected only once. V usage is TRBV29-1 and J usage is TRBJ2-1; a weak D match, TRBD1 (6 bases). CDR3 length equals 13 residues. Per germline, CDR1 SQVTM and CDR2 ANQGSEA. Trimming removed 4 bases at V and 6 bases at J, with 13 bases between. The CDR3 region has the DNA TGCAGCGTTGGGGGACAAACGGCCAATGAGCAGTTCTTC. As protein: CSVGGQTANEQFF.

The genes are TRBV6-6 and TRBJ1-1, with D tentatively TRBD1 (5 bases). This CDR3 is 17 amino acids long. Germline CDR1 MNHNY, CDR2 SVGAGI (reference sequence). Trimming pared 5 bases from V and 2 bases from J, leaving 21 bases between. The CDR3 DNA reads as TGTGCCAGCAGTCGGCACCCCGGGCAGGGCCATAACACTGAAGCTTTCTTT. It codes for CASSRHPGQGHNTEAFF.

This clone was seen more than once but under ten times. The chain couples TRBV7-2 to TRBJ2-7; D not certain. Germline-derived CDR1 and CDR2 are SGHTA and FQGNSA. V was trimmed by 4 bases and J by 4 bases, leaving 11 bases between them. There are 13 residues in the CDR3. The CDR3 DNA reads as TGTGCCAGCAGCTCCCAGACACTTTACGAGCAGTACTTC. The encoded protein is CASSSQTLYEQYF. Supplemented by reference TRBV7-2 and TRBJ2-7, the full variable domain reads GAGVSQSPSNKVTEKGKDVELRCDPISGHTALYWYRQSLGQGLEFLIYFQGNSAPDKSGLPSDRFSAERTGGSVSTLTIQRTQQEDSAVYLCASSSQTLYEQYFGPGTRLTVT.

This clone was observed a handful of times. J is TRBJ1-5 and V is TRBV2; a weak D match, TRBD1 (6 bases). Germline V gene lookup returns CDR1 SNHLY and CDR2 FYNNEI. Trimming cost V 7 bases and J 0 bases, with 7 bases left between them. This CDR3 comprises 13 residues. This CDR3 reads CASTGDSNQPQHF. The CDR3 bases are TGTGCCAGCACAGGGGATAGCAATCAGCCCCAGCATTTT.